This TCR beta chain was recorded in a study of cytomegalovirus exposure and HLA in healthy donors. Whole-study findings and limits: High specificity and sensitivity for cytomegalovirus status were reported for the classifier.

Per the germline V gene, CDR1 is SNHLY and CDR2 is FYNNEI. The ends lost 11 bases at V and 4 bases at J; junction bases unmatched: 6. CDR3 length: 13 residues. Comments on this clone: What it binds is not known.

Measured with immunoSEQ multiplex PCR; TCRdb has only the in-frame clones, and not every one. Of 200,000 to 300,000 clones listed, around 87% are singletons. From the roughly 110-subject validation cohort, which was separate from the roughly 620-subject first cohort, the donors were drawn. This receptor was obtained from a woman aged 30 to 39 in good health and CMV-seropositive. Input material: PBMCs. This chain uses TRBV2 with TRBJ2-7; 12 nucleotides align to TRBD2. The CDR3 loop reads CAGRTSGVYEQYF. The CDR3 coding sequence is TGTGCCGGACGGACTAGCGGGGTATACGAGCAGTACTTC.